This T cell receptor (beta chain) was found in a study of cytomegalovirus exposure and HLA in healthy donors. Overall study results and limits: Earlier findings revealed that most TCR beta V segments proved productive either about 87% or about 30% of the time. At a 0.05 false discovery rate, a later analysis found around 17,000 TCR beta sequences to be associated with HLA alleles.

CDR3 length: 15 residues. V shed 2 bases and J 5 bases; nucleotides not matched to a gene: 7. In germline, CDR1 is LNHDA, CDR2 SQIVND (reference sequence). Concerning this clone itself: What it recognizes is unknown.

A multiplex PCR was run with 60 Vbeta primers and 13 Jbeta primers. TCRdb keeps only in-frame clones here, not all; method: immunoSEQ multiplex PCR. This sample has 60,000 to 75,000 clones, with roughly nine tenths found just once. The sequenced sample consisted of PBMCs. This chain joins TRBV19 and TRBJ2-3; 7 nucleotides agree with TRBD1. This TCR derives from a young woman in good health and CMV-seropositive. The CDR3 loop reads CASSIPRQGKDTQYF. As DNA, the CDR3 is TGTGCCAGTAGTATACCCCGACAGGGTAAAGATACGCAGTATTTT. The full variable domain, completed using reference TRBV19 and TRBJ2-3, is DGGITQSPKYLFRKEGQNVTLSCEQNLNHDAMYWYRQDPGQGLRLIYYSQIVNDFQKGDIAEGYSVSREKKESFPLTVTSAQKNPTAFYLCASSIPRQGKDTQYFGPGTRLTVL.